This entry features one T cell receptor beta chain sequence. Antigen specificity is unknown. A single base separates this from a much larger clone, so it may be a read error. This sample is part of a study of regulatory T cells in long-lasting Graves disease. The wider study: Graves' patients, newly diagnosed, had taken antithyroid drugs under 3 months. General observations from the study: Persistent patients shared more public clonotypes (about 2,700) than new patients (roughly 970).

The length of the CDR3 is 16 residues. The germline V gene encodes CDR1 KGHDR and CDR2 SFDVKD. Arm-PCR with iRepertoire HTBI primers amplified the CDR3 regions for these TCR beta libraries. MiXCR, applied by TCRdb to the multiplex PCR reads, yields one record per CDR3 protein. The repertoire includes 400,000 to 650,000 distinct CDR3 sequences, approximately 16% of them detected once, and 20% to 30% sits in the top ten. The sample's time point: newly diagnosed GD, antithyroid drugs for less than 3 months. RNA isolated from PBMCs was used to make the TCR library. The sample was also reused in another study, on T cells in Graves' hyperthyroidism and ophthalmopathy. That work states: TCR CDR3 underwent first-round RT-PCR with the HTBI primer set.

This receptor was identified in a woman aged 35 to 60 with Graves disease. The chain uses TRBV24-1 and TRBJ2-5; TRBD2 agrees at 9 bases. The specimen was peripheral blood mononuclear cells (PBMCs), collected at new diagnosis, from a patient treated with antithyroid drugs. DNA of the CDR3: TGTGCCACCGGTGAACCTAGCGGGGTACGCCAAGAGACCCAGTACTTC. Protein: CATGEPSGVRQETQYF.